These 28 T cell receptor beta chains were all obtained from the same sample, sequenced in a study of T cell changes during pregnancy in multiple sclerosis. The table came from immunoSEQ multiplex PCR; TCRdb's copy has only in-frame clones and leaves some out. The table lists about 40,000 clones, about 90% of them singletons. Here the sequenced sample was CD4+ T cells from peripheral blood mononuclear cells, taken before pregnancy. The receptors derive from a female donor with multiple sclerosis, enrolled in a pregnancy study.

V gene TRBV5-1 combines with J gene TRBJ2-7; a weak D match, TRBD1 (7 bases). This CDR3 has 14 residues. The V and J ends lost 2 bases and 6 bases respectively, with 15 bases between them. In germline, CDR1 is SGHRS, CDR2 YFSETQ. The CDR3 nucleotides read TGCGCCAGCAGCTTTAACAGGGGAGCGGGCGAGCAGTACTTC. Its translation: CASSFNRGAGEQYF. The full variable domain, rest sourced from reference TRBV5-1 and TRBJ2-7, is KAGVTQTPRYLIKTRGQQVTLSCSPISGHRSVSWYQQTPGQGLQFLFEYFSETQRNKGNFPGRFSGRQFSNSRSEMNVSTLELGDSALYLCASSFNRGAGEQYFGPGTRLTVT.

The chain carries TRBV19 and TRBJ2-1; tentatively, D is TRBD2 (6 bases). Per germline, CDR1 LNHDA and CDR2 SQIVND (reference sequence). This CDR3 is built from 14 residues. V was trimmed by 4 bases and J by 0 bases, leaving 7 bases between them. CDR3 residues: CASSKRASYNEQFF. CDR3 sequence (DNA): TGTGCCAGTAGTAAGCGGGCCTCCTACAATGAGCAGTTCTTC.

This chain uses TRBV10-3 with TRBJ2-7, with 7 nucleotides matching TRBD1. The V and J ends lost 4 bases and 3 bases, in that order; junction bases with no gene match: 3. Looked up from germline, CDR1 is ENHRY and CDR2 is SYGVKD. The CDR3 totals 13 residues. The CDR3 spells CAISAQGVYEQYF. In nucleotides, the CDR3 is TGTGCCATCAGTGCGCAGGGGGTCTACGAGCAGTACTTC.

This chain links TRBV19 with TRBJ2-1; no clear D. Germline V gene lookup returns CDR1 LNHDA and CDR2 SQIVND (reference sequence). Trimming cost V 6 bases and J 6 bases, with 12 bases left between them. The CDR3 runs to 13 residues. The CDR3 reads CASRRGTVNEQFF. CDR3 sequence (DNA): TGTGCCAGTAGGCGAGGAACTGTCAATGAGCAGTTCTTC. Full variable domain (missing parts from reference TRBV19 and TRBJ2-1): DGGITQSPKYLFRKEGQNVTLSCEQNLNHDAMYWYRQDPGQGLRLIYYSQIVNDFQKGDIAEGYSVSREKKESFPLTVTSAQKNPTAFYLCASRRGTVNEQFFGPGTRLTVL.

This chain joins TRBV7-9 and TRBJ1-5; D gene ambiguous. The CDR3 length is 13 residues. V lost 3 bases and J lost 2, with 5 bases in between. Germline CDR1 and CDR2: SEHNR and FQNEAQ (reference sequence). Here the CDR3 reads CASSFGGNQPQHF. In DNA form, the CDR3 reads TGTGCCAGCAGCTTCGGTGGCAATCAGCCCCAGCATTTT.

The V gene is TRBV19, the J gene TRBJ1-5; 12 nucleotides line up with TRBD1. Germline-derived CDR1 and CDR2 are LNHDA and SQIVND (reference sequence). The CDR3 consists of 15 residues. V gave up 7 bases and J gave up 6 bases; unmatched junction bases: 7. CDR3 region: CASTLGTGGTQPQHF. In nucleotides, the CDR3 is TGTGCCAGTACCCTAGGGACAGGGGGCACTCAGCCCCAGCATTTT.

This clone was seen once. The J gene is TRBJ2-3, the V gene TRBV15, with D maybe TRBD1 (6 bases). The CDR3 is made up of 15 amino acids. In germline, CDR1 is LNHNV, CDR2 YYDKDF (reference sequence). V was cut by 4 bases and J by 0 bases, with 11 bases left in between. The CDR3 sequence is CATSKTGSSTDTQYF. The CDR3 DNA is TGTGCCACCAGCAAGACAGGATCGAGCACAGATACGCAGTATTTT.

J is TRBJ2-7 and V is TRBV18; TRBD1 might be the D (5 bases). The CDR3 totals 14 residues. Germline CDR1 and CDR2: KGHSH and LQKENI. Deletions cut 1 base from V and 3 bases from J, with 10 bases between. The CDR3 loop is CASSPRQGLYEQYF. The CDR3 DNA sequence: TGTGCCAGCTCACCACGGCAGGGTCTCTACGAGCAGTACTTC. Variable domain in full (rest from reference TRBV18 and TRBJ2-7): NAGVMQNPRHLVRRRGQEARLRCSPMKGHSHVYWYRQLPEEGLKFMVYLQKENIIDESGMPKERFSAEFPKEGPSILRIQQVVRGDSAAYFCASSPRQGLYEQYFGPGTRLTVT.

Here the CDR3 reads CASSQVKTGFGYTF. As DNA, the CDR3 is TGCGCCAGCAGCCAAGTTAAGACAGGGTTCGGCTACACCTTC. The chain couples TRBV4-3 to TRBJ1-2; the match to TRBD1 covers 7 bases. Germline values: CDR1 LGHNA, CDR2 YSLEER. The V segment lost 1 base and the J segment 8 bases; nucleotides outside the gene matches: 7. This CDR3 has 14 amino acids.

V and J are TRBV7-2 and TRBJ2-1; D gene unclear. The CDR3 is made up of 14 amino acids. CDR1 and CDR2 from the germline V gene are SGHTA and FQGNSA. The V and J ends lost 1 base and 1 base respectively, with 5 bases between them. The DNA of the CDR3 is TGTGCCAGCAGCTTAGTCGGTTCCTACAATGAGCAGTTCTTC. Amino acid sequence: CASSLVGSYNEQFF.

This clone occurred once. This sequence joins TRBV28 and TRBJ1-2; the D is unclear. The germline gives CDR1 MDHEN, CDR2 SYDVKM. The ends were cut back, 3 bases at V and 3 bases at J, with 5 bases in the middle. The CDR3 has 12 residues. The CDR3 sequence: CASSFPYYGYTF. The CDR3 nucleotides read TGTGCCAGCAGTTTCCCGTACTATGGCTACACCTTC.

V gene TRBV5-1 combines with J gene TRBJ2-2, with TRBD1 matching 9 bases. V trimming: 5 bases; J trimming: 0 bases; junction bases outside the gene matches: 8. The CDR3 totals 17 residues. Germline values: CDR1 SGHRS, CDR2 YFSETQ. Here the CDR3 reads CASSLWGTGSNTGELFF. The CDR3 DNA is TGCGCCAGCAGTCTTTGGGGGACAGGGTCGAACACCGGGGAGCTGTTTTTT.

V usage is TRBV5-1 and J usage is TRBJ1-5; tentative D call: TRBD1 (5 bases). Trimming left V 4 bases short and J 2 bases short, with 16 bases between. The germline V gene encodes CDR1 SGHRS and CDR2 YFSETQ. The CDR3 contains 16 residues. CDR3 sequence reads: CASSPQGPLGNQPQHF. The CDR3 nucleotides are TGCGCCAGCAGCCCTCAGGGTCCCTTGGGCAATCAGCCCCAGCATTTT.

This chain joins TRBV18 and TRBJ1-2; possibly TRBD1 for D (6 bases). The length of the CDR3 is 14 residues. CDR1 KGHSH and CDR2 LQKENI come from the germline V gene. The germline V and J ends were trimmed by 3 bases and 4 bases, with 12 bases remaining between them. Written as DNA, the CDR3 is TGTGCCAGCTCACCCATAGGACAGCTCTATGGCTACACCTTC. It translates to CASSPIGQLYGYTF.

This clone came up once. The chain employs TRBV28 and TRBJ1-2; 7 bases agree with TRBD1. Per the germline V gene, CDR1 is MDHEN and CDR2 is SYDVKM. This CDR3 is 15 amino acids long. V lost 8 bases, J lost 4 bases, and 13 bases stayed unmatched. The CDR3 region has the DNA TGTGCCAGCGGGCCTTGGACAGGTGGGCTCTATGGCTACACCTTC. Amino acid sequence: CASGPWTGGLYGYTF.

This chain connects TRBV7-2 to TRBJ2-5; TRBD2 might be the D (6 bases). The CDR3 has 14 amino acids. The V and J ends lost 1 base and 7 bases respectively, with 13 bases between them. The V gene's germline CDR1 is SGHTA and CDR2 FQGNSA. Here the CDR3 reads CASSLGRLDGTQYF. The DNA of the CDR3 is TGTGCCAGCAGCTTAGGGCGACTAGACGGGACCCAGTACTTC.

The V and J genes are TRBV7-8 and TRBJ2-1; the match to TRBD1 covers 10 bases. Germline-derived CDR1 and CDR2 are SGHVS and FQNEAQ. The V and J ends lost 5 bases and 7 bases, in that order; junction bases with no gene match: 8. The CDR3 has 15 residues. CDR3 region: CASSRQGAPMNEQFF. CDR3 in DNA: TGTGCCAGCAGCCGACAGGGGGCGCCTATGAATGAGCAGTTCTTC.

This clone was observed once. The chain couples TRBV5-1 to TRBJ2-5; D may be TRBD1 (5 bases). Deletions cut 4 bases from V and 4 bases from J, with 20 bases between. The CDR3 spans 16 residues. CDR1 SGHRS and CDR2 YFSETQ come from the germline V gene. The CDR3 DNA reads TGCGCCAGCAGCCCTGGGATGCGCCAGGGTAGAGAGACCCAGTACTTC. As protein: CASSPGMRQGRETQYF. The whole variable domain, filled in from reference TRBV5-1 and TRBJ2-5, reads KAGVTQTPRYLIKTRGQQVTLSCSPISGHRSVSWYQQTPGQGLQFLFEYFSETQRNKGNFPGRFSGRQFSNSRSEMNVSTLELGDSALYLCASSPGMRQGRETQYFGPGTRLLVL.

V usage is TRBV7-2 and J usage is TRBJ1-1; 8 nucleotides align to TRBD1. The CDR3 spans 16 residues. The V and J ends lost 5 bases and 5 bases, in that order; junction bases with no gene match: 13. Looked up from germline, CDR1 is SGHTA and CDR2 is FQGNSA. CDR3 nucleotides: TGTGCCAGCAGCCCTCGGACAGGGAAAGTAAGGACTGAAGCTTTCTTT. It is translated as CASSPRTGKVRTEAFF. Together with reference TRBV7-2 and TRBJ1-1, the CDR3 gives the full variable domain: GAGVSQSPSNKVTEKGKDVELRCDPISGHTALYWYRQSLGQGLEFLIYFQGNSAPDKSGLPSDRFSAERTGGSVSTLTIQRTQQEDSAVYLCASSPRTGKVRTEAFFGQGTRLTVV.

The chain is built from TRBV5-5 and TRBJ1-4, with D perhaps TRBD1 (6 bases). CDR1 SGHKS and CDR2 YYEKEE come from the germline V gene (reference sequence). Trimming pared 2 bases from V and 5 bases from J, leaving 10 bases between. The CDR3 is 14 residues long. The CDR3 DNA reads TGTGCCAGCAGCTTACAGGGTGGGAATGAAAAACTGTTTTTT. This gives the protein CASSLQGGNEKLFF.

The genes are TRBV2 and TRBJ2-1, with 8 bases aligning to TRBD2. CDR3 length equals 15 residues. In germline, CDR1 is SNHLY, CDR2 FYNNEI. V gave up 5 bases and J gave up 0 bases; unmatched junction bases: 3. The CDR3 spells CASSRAGVSYNEQFF. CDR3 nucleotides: TGTGCCAGCAGTCGAGCGGGAGTCTCCTACAATGAGCAGTTCTTC.

The CDR3 DNA follows: TGTGCCAGCAGCTCGCCACAGACAGTTAAGTACGAAAAACTGTTTTTT. Protein sequence: CASSSPQTVKYEKLFF. This chain joins TRBV7-9 and TRBJ1-4; D perhaps matches TRBD1 (5 bases). The CDR3 length is 16 residues. The germline V and J ends were trimmed by 4 bases and 8 bases, with 20 bases remaining between them. Germline CDR1 SEHNR, CDR2 FQNEAQ (reference sequence). Filled out from reference TRBV7-9 and TRBJ1-4, the complete variable domain reads DTGVSQNPRHKITKRGQNVTFRCDPISEHNRLYWYRQTLGQGPEFLTYFQNEAQLEKSRLLSDRFSAERPKGSFSTLEIQRTEQGDSAMYLCASSSPQTVKYEKLFFGSGTQLSVL.

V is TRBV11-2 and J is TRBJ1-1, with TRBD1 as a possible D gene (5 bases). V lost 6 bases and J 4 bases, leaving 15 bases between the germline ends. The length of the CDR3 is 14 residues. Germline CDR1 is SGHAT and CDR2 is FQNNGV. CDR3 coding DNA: TGTGCCAGCAGTCCCCGCGGGGGAGGCACTGAAGCTTTCTTT. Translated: CASSPRGGGTEAFF.

CDR3 amino acids: CASSTGGSGNTIYF. Written as DNA, the CDR3 is TGTGCCAGCAGTACCGGGGGATCCGGAAACACCATATATTTT. The V gene is TRBV28, the J gene TRBJ1-3, with D maybe TRBD1 (5 bases). There are 14 residues in the CDR3. V was pared by 5 bases and J by 4 bases, with 12 bases between. In germline, CDR1 is MDHEN, CDR2 SYDVKM.

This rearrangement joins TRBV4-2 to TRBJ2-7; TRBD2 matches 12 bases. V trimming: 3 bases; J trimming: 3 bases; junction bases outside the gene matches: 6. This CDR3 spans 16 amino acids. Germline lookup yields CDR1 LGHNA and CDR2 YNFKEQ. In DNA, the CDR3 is TGTGCCAGCAGCCAGGAGACTAGCGGGAGTCTCTACGAGCAGTACTTC. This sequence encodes CASSQETSGSLYEQYF.

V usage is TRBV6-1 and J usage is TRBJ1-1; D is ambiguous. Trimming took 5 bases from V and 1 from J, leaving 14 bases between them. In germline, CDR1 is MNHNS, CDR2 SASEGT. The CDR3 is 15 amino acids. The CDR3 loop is CASSNQQNRNTEAFF. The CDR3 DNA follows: TGTGCCAGCAGTAATCAACAGAATCGGAACACTGAAGCTTTCTTT.

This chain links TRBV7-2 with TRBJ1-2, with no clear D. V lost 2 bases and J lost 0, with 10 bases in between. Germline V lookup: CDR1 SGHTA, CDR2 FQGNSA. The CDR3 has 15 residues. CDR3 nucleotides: TGTGCCAGCAGCTTAATTCAGGCCGCTAACTATGGCTACACCTTC. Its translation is CASSLIQAANYGYTF.

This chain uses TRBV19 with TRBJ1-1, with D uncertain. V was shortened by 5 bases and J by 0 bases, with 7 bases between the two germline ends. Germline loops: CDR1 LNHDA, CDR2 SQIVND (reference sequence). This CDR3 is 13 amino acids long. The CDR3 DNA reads TGTGCCAGTAGTGTTCAGATGAACACTGAAGCTTTCTTT. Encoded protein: CASSVQMNTEAFF.